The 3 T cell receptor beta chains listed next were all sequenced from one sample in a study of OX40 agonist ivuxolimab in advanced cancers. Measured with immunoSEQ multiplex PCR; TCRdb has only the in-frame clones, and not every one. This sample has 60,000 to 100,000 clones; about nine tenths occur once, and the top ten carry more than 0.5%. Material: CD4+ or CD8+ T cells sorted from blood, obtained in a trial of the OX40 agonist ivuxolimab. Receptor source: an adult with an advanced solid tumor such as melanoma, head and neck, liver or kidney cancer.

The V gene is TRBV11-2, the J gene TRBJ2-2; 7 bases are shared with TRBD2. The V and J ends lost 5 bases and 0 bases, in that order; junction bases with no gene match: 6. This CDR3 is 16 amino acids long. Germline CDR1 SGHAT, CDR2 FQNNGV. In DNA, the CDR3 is TGTGCCAGCAGCCGGTCCGGGACTACGAACACCGGGGAGCTGTTTTTT. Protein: CASSRSGTTNTGELFF.

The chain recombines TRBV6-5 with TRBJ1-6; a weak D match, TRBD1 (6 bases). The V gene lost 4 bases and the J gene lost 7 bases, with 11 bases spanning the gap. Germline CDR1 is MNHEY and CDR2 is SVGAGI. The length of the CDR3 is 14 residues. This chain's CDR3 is CASSSDRRNSPLHF. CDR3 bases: TGTGCCAGCAGTTCGGACAGACGAAATTCACCCCTCCACTTT.

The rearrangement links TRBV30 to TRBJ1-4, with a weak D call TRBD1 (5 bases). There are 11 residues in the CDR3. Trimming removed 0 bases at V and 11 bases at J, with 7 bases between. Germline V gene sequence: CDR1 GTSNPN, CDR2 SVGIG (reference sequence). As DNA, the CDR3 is TGTGCCTGGAGTGTACGGGGGAAACTGTTTTTT. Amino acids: CAWSVRGKLFF. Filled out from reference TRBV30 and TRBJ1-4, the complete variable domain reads SQTIHQWPATLVQPVGSPLSLECTVEGTSNPNLYWYRQAAGRGLQLLFYSVGIGQISSEVPQNLSASRPQDRQFILSSKKLLLSDSGFYLCAWSVRGKLFFGSGTQLSVL.